These T cell receptor beta chains were read from a single sample in a study of T cell repertoires in Merkel cell carcinoma. Sequencing was performed with immunoSEQ multiplex PCR; in TCRdb, only in-frame clones are kept and a portion is missing. Found here are about 15,000 clones, roughly 72% of them singletons; the top ten hold approximately 17%. Sequencing input: tumor tissue. Receptors were obtained from an adult with Merkel cell carcinoma. Each CDR3 is given with its conserved first and last residue. Fields, in order: D gene, V gene, clone size, J gene, CDR3 DNA, CDR3 protein. A D gene is named only where the DNA matches it firmly. A clone size is listed for some rows: how often the clone was seen (once, few, many), or a class if it is expanded.

d_gene: NA; v_gene: TRBV6-2/TRBV6-3; abundance: few; j_gene: TRBJ1-5; CDR3nt: TGTGCCAGCAGCCCCGGGATTAGCAATCAGCCCCAGCATTTT; CDR3aa: CASSPGISNQPQHF
d_gene: NA; v_gene: TRBV5-1; abundance: NA; j_gene: TRBJ2-6; CDR3nt: TGCGCCAGCAGCTTGGCCAGGGGGGCTGGGGCCAACGTCCTGACTTTC; CDR3aa: CASSLARGAGANVLTF
d_gene: NA; v_gene: TRBV11-3; abundance: NA; j_gene: TRBJ2-5; CDR3nt: TGTGCCAGCAGACACACCCCGGCAGGGCTGAGCCAAGAGACCCAGTACTTC; CDR3aa: CASRHTPAGLSQETQYF
d_gene: NA; v_gene: TRBV6-5; abundance: once; j_gene: TRBJ2-5; CDR3nt: TGTGCCAGCAGTTACGGATCAGCGGGCGAAGAGACCCAGTACTTC; CDR3aa: CASSYGSAGEETQYF
d_gene: TRBD1; v_gene: TRBV7-9; abundance: NA; j_gene: TRBJ1-2; CDR3nt: TGTGCCAGCAGCAATCGACAGGGGGCCAACAACTATGGCTACACCTTC; CDR3aa: CASSNRQGANNYGYTF
d_gene: NA; v_gene: TRBV5-4; abundance: few; j_gene: TRBJ1-2; CDR3nt: TGTGCCAGCAGCTTGAGCGAAGCAGGCTACACCTTC; CDR3aa: CASSLSEAGYTF
d_gene: TRBD1; v_gene: TRBV24-1; abundance: once; j_gene: TRBJ2-6; CDR3nt: TGTGCCACCAGTGATACGACAGGGAGAGGCTCTGGGGCCAACGTCCTGACTTTC; CDR3aa: CATSDTTGRGSGANVLTF
d_gene: TRBD1; v_gene: TRBV7-6; abundance: few; j_gene: TRBJ1-6; CDR3nt: TGTGCCAGCAGCTTACGACAGGGGGAAGGTTCACCCCTCCACTTT; CDR3aa: CASSLRQGEGSPLHF
d_gene: NA; v_gene: TRBV5-6; abundance: NA; j_gene: TRBJ1-1; CDR3nt: TGTGCCAGCAGCCAGTGGGGCGGGGCCGCTTTCTTT; CDR3aa: CASSQWGGAAFF
d_gene: NA; v_gene: TRBV6-2/TRBV6-3; abundance: NA; j_gene: TRBJ1-5; CDR3nt: TGTGCCAGCAGTCCCGGTAAAGGGCCGGGACAGCCCCAGCATTTT; CDR3aa: CASSPGKGPGQPQHF
d_gene: NA; v_gene: TRBV27; abundance: NA; j_gene: TRBJ2-1; CDR3nt: TGTGCCAGCAGTTGGGGCCTATCGCCCCGTGAGCAGTTCTTC; CDR3aa: CASSWGLSPREQFF
d_gene: TRBD1; v_gene: TRBV10-3; abundance: few; j_gene: TRBJ2-5; CDR3nt: TGTGCCATCAGTGATTCGACAGGGGGTTATGAGACCCAGTACTTC; CDR3aa: CAISDSTGGYETQYF
d_gene: NA; v_gene: TRBV6-4; abundance: large; j_gene: TRBJ2-1; CDR3nt: TGTGCCAGCAGTGGATCTGGGGAAGGTGAGCAGTTCTTC; CDR3aa: CASSGSGEGEQFF
d_gene: NA; v_gene: TRBV6-5; abundance: NA; j_gene: TRBJ1-5; CDR3nt: TGTGCCAGCGTAGTAGGTCAGTATAGCAATCAGCCCCAGCATTTT; CDR3aa: CASVVGQYSNQPQHF
d_gene: NA; v_gene: TRBV2; abundance: NA; j_gene: TRBJ1-4; CDR3nt: TGTGCCAGCAGTCGGGGGGTAGCGACAACTAATGAAAAACTGTTTTTT; CDR3aa: CASSRGVATTNEKLFF
d_gene: NA; v_gene: TRBV6-2/TRBV6-3; abundance: few; j_gene: TRBJ2-2; CDR3nt: TGTGCCAGCAGTTTACTAGCACCGAACACCGGGGAGCTGTTTTTT; CDR3aa: CASSLLAPNTGELFF
d_gene: NA; v_gene: TRBV6-4; abundance: NA; j_gene: TRBJ2-1; CDR3nt: TGTGCCAGCAGTGACTCTAGCGGAGATTACAATGAGCAGTTCTTC; CDR3aa: CASSDSSGDYNEQFF
d_gene: NA; v_gene: TRBV6-5; abundance: few; j_gene: TRBJ1-5; CDR3nt: TGTGCCAGCAGGGAGGGACTTGGAGGCAATCAGCCCCAGCATTTT; CDR3aa: CASREGLGGNQPQHF
d_gene: TRBD1; v_gene: TRBV7-8; abundance: few; j_gene: TRBJ2-1; CDR3nt: TGTGCCAGCAGCCCTGACAGGGGGCCTCTCAATGAGCAGTTCTTC; CDR3aa: CASSPDRGPLNEQFF
d_gene: TRBD1; v_gene: TRBV5-6; abundance: NA; j_gene: TRBJ2-7; CDR3nt: TGTGCCAGCAGCTTGGGGGGACAGTCCTACGAGCAGTACTTC; CDR3aa: CASSLGGQSYEQYF
d_gene: NA; v_gene: TRBV12-1; abundance: NA; j_gene: TRBJ1-5; CDR3nt: TGTGCCAGCAACCCCGGACATTCGAATCAGCCCCAGCATTTT; CDR3aa: CASNPGHSNQPQHF
d_gene: TRBD1; v_gene: TRBV7-2; abundance: NA; j_gene: TRBJ1-4; CDR3nt: TGTGCCAGCAGCTTAGCGCTGACAGGGGCCTCGGAAAAACTGTTTTTT; CDR3aa: CASSLALTGASEKLFF
d_gene: NA; v_gene: TRBV9; abundance: NA; j_gene: TRBJ1-3; CDR3nt: TGTGCCAGCAGCGTAGGTCAAGAGGCTGGAAACACCATATATTTT; CDR3aa: CASSVGQEAGNTIYF
d_gene: NA; v_gene: TRBV6-1; abundance: medium-sized; j_gene: TRBJ1-3; CDR3nt: TGTGCCAGCAGTGAAGTCGAGGGGAACACCATATATTTT; CDR3aa: CASSEVEGNTIYF
d_gene: TRBD1; v_gene: TRBV3-1/TRBV3-2; abundance: NA; j_gene: TRBJ1-2; CDR3nt: TGTGCCAGCAGAGGGACAGGGGGCTATGGCTACACCTTC; CDR3aa: CASRGTGGYGYTF
d_gene: NA; v_gene: TRBV24-1; abundance: few; j_gene: TRBJ2-7; CDR3nt: TGTGCCACCAGTGATATGGGTTACGAGCAGTACTTC; CDR3aa: CATSDMGYEQYF
d_gene: TRBD2; v_gene: TRBV6-5; abundance: NA; j_gene: TRBJ2-7; CDR3nt: TGTGCCAGCAGTCTCAATGGACTAGCAGGCTACGAGCAGTACTTC; CDR3aa: CASSLNGLAGYEQYF
d_gene: TRBD1; v_gene: TRBV5-6; abundance: NA; j_gene: TRBJ1-1; CDR3nt: TGTGCCAGCAGCTTGGTAATGAGGACAGGGGGCAAGAACACTGAAGCTTTCTTT; CDR3aa: CASSLVMRTGGKNTEAFF